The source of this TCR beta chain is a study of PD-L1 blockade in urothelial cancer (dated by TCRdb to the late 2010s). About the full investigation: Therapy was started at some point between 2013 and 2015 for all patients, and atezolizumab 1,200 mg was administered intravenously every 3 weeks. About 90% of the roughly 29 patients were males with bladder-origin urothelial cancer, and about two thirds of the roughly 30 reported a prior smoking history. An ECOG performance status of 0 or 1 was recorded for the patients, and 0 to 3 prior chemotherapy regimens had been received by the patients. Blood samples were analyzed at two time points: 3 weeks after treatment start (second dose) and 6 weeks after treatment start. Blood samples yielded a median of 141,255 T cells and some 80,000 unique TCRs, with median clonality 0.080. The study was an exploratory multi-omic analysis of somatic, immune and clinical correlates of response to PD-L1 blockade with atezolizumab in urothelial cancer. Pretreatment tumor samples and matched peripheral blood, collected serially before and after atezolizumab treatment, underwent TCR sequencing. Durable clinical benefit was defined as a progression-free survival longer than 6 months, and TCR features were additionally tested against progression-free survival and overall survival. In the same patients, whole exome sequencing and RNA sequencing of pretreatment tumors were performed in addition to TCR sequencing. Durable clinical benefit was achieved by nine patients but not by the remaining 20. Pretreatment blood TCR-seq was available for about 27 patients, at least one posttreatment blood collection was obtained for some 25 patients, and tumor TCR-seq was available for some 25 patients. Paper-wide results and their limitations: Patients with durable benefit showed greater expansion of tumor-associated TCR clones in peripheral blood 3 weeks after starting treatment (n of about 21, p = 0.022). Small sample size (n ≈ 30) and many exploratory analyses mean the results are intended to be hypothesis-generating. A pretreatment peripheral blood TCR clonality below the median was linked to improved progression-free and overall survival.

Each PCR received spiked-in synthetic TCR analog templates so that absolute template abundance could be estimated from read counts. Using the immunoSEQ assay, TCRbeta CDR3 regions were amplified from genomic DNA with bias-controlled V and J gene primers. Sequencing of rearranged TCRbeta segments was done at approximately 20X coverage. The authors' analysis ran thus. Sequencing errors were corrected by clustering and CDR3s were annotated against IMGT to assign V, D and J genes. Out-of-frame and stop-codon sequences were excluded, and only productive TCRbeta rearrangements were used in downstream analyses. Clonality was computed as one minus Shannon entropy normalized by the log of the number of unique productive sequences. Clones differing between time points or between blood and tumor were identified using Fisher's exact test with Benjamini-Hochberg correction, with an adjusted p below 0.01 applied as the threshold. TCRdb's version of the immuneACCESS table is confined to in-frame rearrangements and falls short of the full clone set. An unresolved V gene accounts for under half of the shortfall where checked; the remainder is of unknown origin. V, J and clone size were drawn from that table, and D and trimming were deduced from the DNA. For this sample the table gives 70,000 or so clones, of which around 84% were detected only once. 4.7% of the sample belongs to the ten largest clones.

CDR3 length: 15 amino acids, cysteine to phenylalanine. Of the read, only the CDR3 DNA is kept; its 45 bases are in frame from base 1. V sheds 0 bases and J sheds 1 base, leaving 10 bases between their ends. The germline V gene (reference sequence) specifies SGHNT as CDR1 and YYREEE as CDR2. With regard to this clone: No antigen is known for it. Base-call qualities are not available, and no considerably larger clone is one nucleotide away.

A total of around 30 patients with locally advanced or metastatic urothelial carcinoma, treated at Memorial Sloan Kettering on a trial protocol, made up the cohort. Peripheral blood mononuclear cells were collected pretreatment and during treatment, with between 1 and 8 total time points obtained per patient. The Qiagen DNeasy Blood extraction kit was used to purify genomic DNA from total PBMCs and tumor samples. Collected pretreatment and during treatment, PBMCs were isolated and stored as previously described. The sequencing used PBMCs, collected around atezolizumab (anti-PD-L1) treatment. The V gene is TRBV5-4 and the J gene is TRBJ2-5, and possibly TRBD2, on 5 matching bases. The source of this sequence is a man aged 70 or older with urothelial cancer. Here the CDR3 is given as CASSLAGISQETQYF. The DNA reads TGTGCCAGCAGCTTGGCGGGGATAAGCCAAGAGACCCAGTACTTC.